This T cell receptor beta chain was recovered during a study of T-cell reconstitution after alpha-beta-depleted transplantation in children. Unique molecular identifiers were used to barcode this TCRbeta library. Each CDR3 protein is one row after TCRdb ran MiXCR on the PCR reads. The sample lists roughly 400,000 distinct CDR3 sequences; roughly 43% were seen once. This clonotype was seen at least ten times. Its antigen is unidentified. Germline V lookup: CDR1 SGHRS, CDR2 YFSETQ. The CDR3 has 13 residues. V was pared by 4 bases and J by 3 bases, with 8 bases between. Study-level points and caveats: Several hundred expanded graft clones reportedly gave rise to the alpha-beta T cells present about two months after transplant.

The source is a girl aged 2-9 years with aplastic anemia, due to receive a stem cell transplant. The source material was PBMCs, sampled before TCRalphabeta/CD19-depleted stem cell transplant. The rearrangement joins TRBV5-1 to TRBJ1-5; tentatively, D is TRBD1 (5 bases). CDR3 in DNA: TGCGCCAGCAGCCTGGACACCAATCAGCCCCAGCATTTT. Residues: CASSLDTNQPQHF. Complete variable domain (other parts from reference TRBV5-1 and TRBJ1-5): KAGVTQTPRYLIKTRGQQVTLSCSPISGHRSVSWYQQTPGQGLQFLFEYFSETQRNKGNFPGRFSGRQFSNSRSEMNVSTLELGDSALYLCASSLDTNQPQHFGDGTRLSIL.